What follows are 28 T cell receptor beta chains derived from one specimen sequenced in a study of blood T cell repertoires in COVID-19. Sequenced by immunoSEQ multiplex PCR; TCRdb stores in-frame clones only, minus some. Among about 150,000 clones listed, roughly 80% were seen once. Sequenced material: peripheral blood. Receptors originate from an elderly woman with acute or convalescent COVID-19.

This chain connects TRBV7-9 to TRBJ1-1; D is uncertain. Trimming pared 2 bases from V and 5 bases from J, leaving 9 bases between. The CDR3 extends over 13 amino acids. Germline-derived CDR1 and CDR2 are SEHNR and FQNEAQ (reference sequence). The CDR3 DNA sequence: TGTGCCAGCAGCTTATTCGGGGTAACTGAAGCTTTCTTT. Translating gives CASSLFGVTEAFF.

The chain links TRBV15 to TRBJ2-5; D remains ambiguous. Deletions cut 5 bases from V and 3 bases from J, with 16 bases between. Germline V gene data show CDR1 as LNHNV and CDR2 as YYDKDF (reference sequence). There are 15 residues in the CDR3. The CDR3 sequence is CATSSQSRQKETQYF. The CDR3, as DNA: TGTGCCACCAGCTCCCAATCGCGGCAGAAAGAGACCCAGTACTTC.

As DNA, the CDR3 is TGTGCCAGCAGCGTAAATGCGGGGGCCGGGGGAGATACGCAGTATTTT. It encodes CASSVNAGAGGDTQYF. The chain joins TRBV9 to TRBJ2-3; tentative D call: TRBD2 (7 bases). Trimming shortened V by 1 base and J by 5 bases, and 17 bases separated the two germline ends. Germline V gives CDR1 SGDLS, CDR2 YYNGEE. This CDR3 has 16 amino acids.

The J gene is TRBJ2-3, the V gene TRBV15, with 15 bases aligning to TRBD2. The CDR3 has 20 residues. Unmatched junction bases numbered 16, after V lost 9 bases and J lost 0 bases. Per the germline V gene, CDR1 is LNHNV and CDR2 is YYDKDF (reference sequence). The CDR3 loop reads CATNPGLAGGSTLSTDTQYF. In DNA form, the CDR3 reads TGTGCCACGAACCCGGGACTAGCGGGGGGATCTACCCTTAGCACAGATACGCAGTATTTT.

The V and J genes are TRBV7-9 and TRBJ2-3; 10 bases match TRBD1. The germline V gene has CDR1 SEHNR and CDR2 FQNEAQ (reference sequence). The CDR3 is made up of 15 amino acids. V was clipped by 5 bases and J by 3 bases; unmatched bases: 5. CDR3 DNA: TGTGCCAGCAGCCCGGGGACAGGGGAAACAGATACGCAGTATTTT. Protein: CASSPGTGETDTQYF.

The V call is TRBV4-1, the J call TRBJ2-7, with D possibly being TRBD2 (6 bases). The CDR3 contains 15 residues. CDR1 is MGHRA, CDR2 YSYEKL, per germline. The V gene lost 4 bases and the J gene lost 0 bases, with 13 bases spanning the gap. CDR3 amino acids: CASSRSWEASYEQYF. As DNA, the CDR3 is TGCGCCAGCAGCCGGTCCTGGGAGGCCTCCTACGAGCAGTACTTC.

The chain joins TRBV30 to TRBJ1-2; maybe TRBD1 (5 bases). This CDR3 spans 14 amino acids. V shed 7 bases and J shed 2 bases, with 17 bases lying between them. In germline, CDR1 is GTSNPN, CDR2 SVGIG (reference sequence). The chain's CDR3 is CAYKKGTENYGYTF. The CDR3 DNA sequence: TGTGCCTATAAAAAGGGGACTGAGAACTATGGCTACACCTTC.

The chain joins TRBV2 to TRBJ1-6; D may be TRBD1 (5 bases). The CDR3 is 14 amino acids. In germline, CDR1 is SNHLY, CDR2 FYNNEI. Between the trimmed V and J ends, which lost 7 bases and 7 bases, there was a span of 14 bases. CDR3 bases: TGTGCCAGCATCCTTCAGGGTGGCAATTCACCCCTCCACTTT. It specifies CASILQGGNSPLHF.

CDR3 loop: CASSPEQGRDSPLHF. The DNA for the CDR3 is TGCGCCAGCAGCCCCGAACAGGGTAGGGATTCACCCCTCCACTTT. V gene TRBV5-1 combines with J gene TRBJ1-6, with a tentative D call TRBD1 (6 bases). V dropped 4 bases and J dropped 8 bases, with 16 bases sitting between them. The CDR3 is 15 residues long. CDR1 and CDR2 from the germline V gene are SGHRS and YFSETQ. The variable domain in full, completed from reference TRBV5-1 and TRBJ1-6, reads KAGVTQTPRYLIKTRGQQVTLSCSPISGHRSVSWYQQTPGQGLQFLFEYFSETQRNKGNFPGRFSGRQFSNSRSEMNVSTLELGDSALYLCASSPEQGRDSPLHFGNGTRLTVT.

By share, this clone counts as medium-sized (0.01 to 0.1%). V is TRBV6-2 or TRBV6-3 and J is TRBJ2-3; tentatively, D is TRBD1 (6 bases). Trimming took off 4 bases at V and 1 base at J, with 9 bases between the two ends. Looked up from germline, CDR1 is MNHEY and CDR2 is SVGEGT. This CDR3 has 14 residues. CDR3 residues: CASSSWTGTDTQYF. The CDR3 nucleotides are TGTGCCAGCAGTTCCTGGACAGGCACAGATACGCAGTATTTT.

V gene TRBV19 combines with J gene TRBJ1-6; tentative D call: TRBD1 (6 bases). The CDR3 extends over 15 amino acids. The V end was cut by 2 bases, the J end by 9 bases, with 14 bases between. The germline CDR1 and CDR2 sequences are LNHDA and SQIVND (reference sequence). CDR3 region: CASSISGAGGSPLHF. The DNA of the CDR3 is TGTGCCAGTAGTATATCAGGGGCTGGGGGTTCACCCCTCCACTTT.

The chain combines TRBV10-3 with TRBJ2-5, with D possibly matching TRBD2 (6 bases). This CDR3 comprises 12 residues. V lost 8 bases to trimming and J lost 7 bases, with 14 bases between them. Germline loops: CDR1 ENHRY, CDR2 SYGVKD. The CDR3 loop reads CAIARGEGTQYF. The CDR3 DNA sequence: TGTGCCATCGCTCGCGGGGAAGGGACCCAGTACTTC.

The chain is built from TRBV5-1 and TRBJ2-1, with a weak D call TRBD1 (5 bases). Germline V lookup: CDR1 SGHRS, CDR2 YFSETQ. This CDR3 region has 16 residues. V gave up 3 bases and J gave up 5 bases, with 18 bases separating them. The CDR3 here is CASSSHSQDNDNEQFF. Here the CDR3 DNA reads TGCGCCAGCAGCTCGCATTCCCAGGACAACGACAATGAGCAGTTCTTC.

The chain carries TRBV7-9 and TRBJ1-6, with 7 positions matching TRBD1. Germline CDR1 is SEHNR and CDR2 is FQNEAQ (reference sequence). V was clipped by 1 base and J by 8 bases; unmatched bases: 5. This CDR3 is built from 15 residues. In nucleotides, the CDR3 is TGTGCCAGCAGCTTAGGGACAGGCAACCATTCACCCCTCCACTTT. It is translated as CASSLGTGNHSPLHF. Looking up the rest from reference TRBV7-9 and TRBJ1-6 gives the full variable domain: DTGVSQNPRHKITKRGQNVTFRCDPISEHNRLYWYRQTLGQGPEFLTYFQNEAQLEKSRLLSDRFSAERPKGSFSTLEIQRTEQGDSAMYLCASSLGTGNHSPLHFGNGTRLTVT.

The chain is built from TRBV5-6 and TRBJ2-3; a possible D gene is TRBD2 (5 bases). The CDR3 covers 14 residues. Germline values: CDR1 SGHDT, CDR2 YYEEEE. Trimming stripped 0 bases from V and 5 bases from J, with 10 bases between. CDR3 nucleotides: TGTGCCAGCAGCTTGGCGCGGGCTCTAGATACGCAGTATTTT. It yields the protein CASSLARALDTQYF.

This clone was observed once. V gene TRBV14 combines with J gene TRBJ1-4; TRBD1 aligns across 8 bases. Looked up from germline, CDR1 is SGHDN and CDR2 is FVKESK. The J segment lost 4 bases and the V segment lost 6 bases, leaving 7 bases of the junction unmatched. This CDR3 is built from 15 residues. The CDR3 region is CASSNRDRLNEKLFF. The DNA of the CDR3 is TGTGCCAGCAGTAACCGGGACAGGCTTAATGAAAAACTGTTTTTT. Full variable domain (rest looked up from reference TRBV14 and TRBJ1-4): EAGVTQFPSHSVIEKGQTVTLRCDPISGHDNLYWYRRVMGKEIKFLLHFVKESKQDESGMPNNRFLAERTGGTYSTLKVQPAELEDSGVYFCASSNRDRLNEKLFFGSGTQLSVL.

The chain employs TRBV24-1 and TRBJ2-1; TRBD1 matches 8 bases. This CDR3 has 17 residues. V dropped 3 bases and J dropped 5; count of bases not matched to a gene: 11. Germline V gives CDR1 KGHDR, CDR2 SFDVKD. The CDR3 loop reads CATSDTTQGAWDNEQFF. As DNA, the CDR3 is TGTGCCACCAGTGATACCACCCAGGGGGCTTGGGACAATGAGCAGTTCTTC.

The chain is built from TRBV7-2 and TRBJ2-7, with 7 bases identical to TRBD1. The junction had 6 bases not matched to a gene; V was cut back by 5 bases and J by 2 bases. The CDR3 contains 14 residues. CDR1 and CDR2 from the germline V gene are SGHTA and FQGNSA. The CDR3 spells CASSPPDRTYEQYF. CDR3 DNA: TGTGCCAGCAGCCCCCCGGACAGGACCTACGAGCAGTACTTC.

This clone has more than one count but fewer than ten. This sequence joins TRBV3-1 (or the pseudogene TRBV3-2) and TRBJ1-1; TRBD1 matches at 7 bases. V lost 4 bases to trimming and J lost 1 base; unmatched junction nucleotides: 6. The CDR3 contains 15 residues. Looked up from germline, CDR1 is LGHDT and CDR2 is YNNKEL (reference sequence). CDR3 region: CASSLRGLKNTEAFF. The DNA of the CDR3 is TGTGCCAGCAGCCTGAGGGGGCTGAAGAACACTGAAGCTTTCTTT.

CDR3 coding DNA: TGTGCCAGCAGCGTAGCCGGGACAGGGATGAGCTACGAGCAGTACTTC. This encodes CASSVAGTGMSYEQYF. V is TRBV9 and J is TRBJ2-7; 9 bases fit TRBD1. The ends lost 0 bases at V and 3 bases at J; junction bases unmatched: 7. The CDR3 consists of 16 residues. CDR1 SGDLS and CDR2 YYNGEE come from the germline V gene.

This clone was detected once. The chain uses TRBV7-9 and TRBJ2-7; TRBD2 matches 11 bases. CDR1 SEHNR and CDR2 FQNEAQ come from the germline V gene (reference sequence). Trimming cost V 3 bases and J 3 bases; bases outside gene matches: 10. The CDR3 covers 17 residues. The DNA of the CDR3 is TGTGCCAGCAGCTTCCCCCGGGCTAGCGGGGGGAACTACGAGCAGTACTTC. It codes for CASSFPRASGGNYEQYF.

This sequence joins TRBV11-3 and TRBJ2-7, with a possible D match to TRBD2 (6 bases). Germline loops: CDR1 SGHNT, CDR2 YENEEA. The ends were cut back, 5 bases at V and 1 base at J, with 12 bases in the middle. The CDR3 loop spans 14 amino acids. CDR3: CASSPRGGSYEQYF. The CDR3 DNA follows: TGTGCCAGCAGCCCCCGCGGAGGGTCCTACGAGCAGTACTTC.

This chain connects TRBV7-2 to TRBJ2-3; no firm D call. V dropped 1 base and J dropped 1 base, with 3 bases sitting between them. Per germline, CDR1 SGHTA and CDR2 FQGNSA. This CDR3 has 13 amino acids. CDR3 coding DNA: TGTGCCAGCAGCTTAGGAGGCACAGATACGCAGTATTTT. Encoded protein: CASSLGGTDTQYF. Together with reference TRBV7-2 and TRBJ2-3, the CDR3 gives the full variable domain: GAGVSQSPSNKVTEKGKDVELRCDPISGHTALYWYRQSLGQGLEFLIYFQGNSAPDKSGLPSDRFSAERTGGSVSTLTIQRTQQEDSAVYLCASSLGGTDTQYFGPGTRLTVL.

The V gene is TRBV7-3, the J gene TRBJ1-6; D is perhaps TRBD1 (6 bases). V dropped 3 bases and J dropped 6 bases, with 9 bases sitting between them. Germline V gene sequence: CDR1 SGHTA, CDR2 FQGTGA. CDR3 size: 14 residues. This CDR3 is CASSFGTLNSPLHF. The CDR3 DNA reads TGTGCCAGCAGCTTCGGGACACTTAATTCACCCCTCCACTTT. Looking up the rest from reference TRBV7-3 and TRBJ1-6 gives the full variable domain: GAGVSQTPSNKVTEKGKYVELRCDPISGHTALYWYRQSLGQGPEFLIYFQGTGAADDSGLPNDRFFAVRPEGSVSTLKIQRTERGDSAVYLCASSFGTLNSPLHFGNGTRLTVT.

V usage is TRBV7-8 and J usage is TRBJ1-2, with 9 bases lining up with TRBD1. The CDR3 sequence is 15 residues long. V lost 5 bases and J lost 2; bases outside the gene matches: 6. Germline CDR1 SGHVS, CDR2 FQNEAQ. As DNA, the CDR3 is TGTGCCAGCAGCCGAGGCACAGGGGGCAACTATGGCTACACCTTC. Protein sequence: CASSRGTGGNYGYTF.

The J gene is TRBJ2-2, the V gene TRBV5-5; tentatively, D is TRBD1 (6 bases). Germline V CDR1 and CDR2: SGHKS, YYEKEE (reference sequence). With 4 bases removed from V and 1 base from J, the gap between germline ends came to 8 bases. This CDR3 spans 14 amino acids. CDR3 in amino acids: CASSPRGNTGELFF. CDR3 in DNA: TGTGCCAGCAGCCCCAGGGGGAACACCGGGGAGCTGTTTTTT.

This chain uses TRBV6-1 with TRBJ1-5, with no clear D. The CDR3 totals 18 residues. The germline V and J ends were trimmed by 1 base and 0 bases, with 16 bases remaining between them. Germline values: CDR1 MNHNS, CDR2 SASEGT. CDR3 sequence (DNA): TGTGCCAGCAGTGAAGACTTGGGGAGGTGGGATAGCAATCAGCCCCAGCATTTT. It yields the protein CASSEDLGRWDSNQPQHF.

The chain recombines TRBV3-1 (or the pseudogene TRBV3-2) with TRBJ1-6; D may be TRBD1 (5 bases). The CDR3 consists of 17 residues. Between the trimmed V and J ends, which lost 2 bases and 0 bases, there was a span of 11 bases. CDR1 and CDR2 from the germline V gene are LGHDT and YNNKEL (reference sequence). The CDR3 loop reads CASSQSSTDSYNSPLHF. For the CDR3, the DNA is TGTGCCAGCAGCCAATCCTCGACAGACTCCTATAATTCACCCCTCCACTTT.